The 9 T cell receptor beta chains in this list originate from one sample, sequenced in a study of T cell repertoires in cytomegalovirus infection. TCRdb independently ran MiXCR on the reads; one entry per CDR3 protein. The sample includes roughly 78,000 distinct CDR3 sequences, roughly 40% seen only once; the top ten take 93%. Antigens for these TCRs are unknown. The material was CD8+ T cells from cultured PBMCs, obtained from culture after CMV antigen stimulation. Every receptor here comes from a human donor in good health (CMV status not recorded). Some clones in this sample may be carry-over from other donors' samples.

This clonotype was counted many times. This chain links TRBV7-2 with TRBJ1-1; TRBD1 aligns across 8 bases. The CDR3 extends over 16 amino acids. The V and J ends lost 5 bases and 0 bases, in that order; junction bases with no gene match: 8. The germline V gene has CDR1 SGHTA and CDR2 FQGNSA. The CDR3 nucleotides are TGTGCCAGCAGCGCTAGGGACAGGTTTTTGAACACTGAAGCTTTCTTT. Amino acid sequence: CASSARDRFLNTEAFF.

The gene calls are TRBV20-1 and TRBJ1-5; the match to TRBD1 covers 7 bases. With V trimmed by 5 bases and J by 4 bases, 11 bases remained unmatched. CDR1 and CDR2 from the germline V gene are DFQATT and SNEGSKA (reference sequence). The CDR3 is 15 residues long. The CDR3 reads CSAGTPDRVNQPQHF. The CDR3 bases are TGCAGTGCTGGGACGCCCGACAGGGTAAATCAGCCCCAGCATTTT.

This clonotype was counted a few times. The chain combines TRBV11-2 with TRBJ2-1, with 8 bases identical to TRBD2. The V segment lost 2 bases and the J segment 3 bases; nucleotides outside the gene matches: 3. The germline V gene has CDR1 SGHAT and CDR2 FQNNGV. This CDR3 is built from 15 residues. DNA for the CDR3: TGTGCCAGCAGCTTAAGCGGGGGAAACTACAATGAGCAGTTCTTC. It codes for CASSLSGGNYNEQFF.

This clonotype was seen more than once but under ten times. The V and J genes are TRBV7-6 and TRBJ2-1, with 11 bases matching TRBD2. Germline V gene sequence: CDR1 SGHVS, CDR2 FNYEAQ. The V and J ends lost 5 bases and 2 bases, in that order; junction bases with no gene match: 5. The CDR3 is 16 amino acids. CDR3 region: CASSQLAGDTYNEQFF. The CDR3 DNA reads TGTGCCAGCAGCCAACTAGCGGGGGATACCTACAATGAGCAGTTCTTC.

This clonotype was counted between two and nine times. CDR3 loop: CSARDSDRPRYEQYF. CDR3 nucleotides: TGCAGTGCTAGAGATTCGGACAGGCCGCGATACGAGCAGTACTTC. The chain uses TRBV20-1 and TRBJ2-7; TRBD1 matches 7 bases. The germline gives CDR1 DFQATT, CDR2 SNEGSKA (reference sequence). The V and J ends lost 0 bases and 4 bases, in that order; junction bases with no gene match: 9. The CDR3 runs to 15 residues.

The chain employs TRBV6-5 and TRBJ1-1; D is possibly TRBD1 (6 bases). CDR1 and CDR2 from the germline V gene are MNHEY and SVGAGI. V lost 10 bases and J lost 0, with 12 bases in between. The CDR3 is 13 residues long. The DNA of the CDR3 is TGTGCCACTGAGGACAGAGTGAACACTGAAGCTTTCTTT. Its protein is CATEDRVNTEAFF.

The chain is built from TRBV5-5 and TRBJ1-2, with D possibly being TRBD1 (6 bases). Germline CDR1 SGHKS, CDR2 YYEKEE (reference sequence). The CDR3 covers 15 residues. Trimming stripped 1 base from V and 5 bases from J, with 15 bases between. CDR3 region: CASSLQSSGAYGYTF. The CDR3 DNA reads as TGTGCCAGCAGCTTGCAGAGTTCGGGGGCGTATGGCTACACCTTC.

This clonotype turned up a few times. The chain employs TRBV7-6 and TRBJ1-1, with TRBD1 identical over 7 bases. The CDR3 is 13 residues long. V lost 2 bases to trimming and J lost 6 bases; unmatched junction nucleotides: 3. CDR1 is SGHVS and CDR2 is FNYEAQ in the germline V gene. CDR3 amino acids: CASSLRDSSEAFF. Written as DNA, the CDR3 is TGTGCCAGCAGCTTAAGGGACAGCTCTGAAGCTTTCTTT.

This clonotype was picked up one time. One end of the junction fails to match germline, which may point to a read error. The CDR3 loop reads CASRLVSAGALGELFF. DNA for the CDR3: TGTGCCAGCAGATTAGTCTCAGCGGGGGCCCTCGGGGAGCTGTTTTTT. The rearrangement joins TRBV12-3 or TRBV12-4 to TRBJ2-2, with 8 bases lining up with TRBD2. The CDR3 totals 16 residues.